A selection of T cell receptor beta chains follows, all from one sample in a study of shared clonotypes between healthy human individuals. Assay: immunoSEQ multiplex PCR; the TCRdb copy retains only in-frame clones and omits some. The table includes about 2.1 million clones, just over 90% detected once. The material sequenced was naive CD8+ T cells from PBMCs. The receptor source for this set is a young man in good health. Some clones in this sample may be carry-over from other donors' samples. Both conserved end residues are part of each CDR3. The D gene is left open where the match is weak. Rows give clone size only sometimes, using once, few, many, or a class for an expanded clone.

V gene: TRBV4-1
J gene: TRBJ2-1
D gene: -
clone size: -
CDR3 DNA: TGCGCCAGCAGCCAAGACCGCAGCTCCTACAATGAGCAGTTCTTC
CDR3 protein: CASSQDRSSYNEQFF

V gene: TRBV9
J gene: TRBJ1-5
D gene: -
clone size: -
CDR3 DNA: TGTGCCAGCAGCGTAGAAGACGGCAATCAGCCCCAGCATTTT
CDR3 protein: CASSVEDGNQPQHF

V gene: TRBV7-9
J gene: TRBJ2-2
D gene: -
clone size: -
CDR3 DNA: TGTGCCAGCAGCTCCCCCCGGGGGACCGGGGAGCTGTTTTTT
CDR3 protein: CASSSPRGTGELFF

V gene: TRBV5-1
J gene: TRBJ2-2
D gene: -
clone size: few
CDR3 DNA: TGCGCCAGCAGCTTGATCGGGGAGCTGTTTTTT
CDR3 protein: CASSLIGELFF

V gene: TRBV6-5
J gene: TRBJ2-2
D gene: -
clone size: -
CDR3 DNA: TGTGCCAGCAGTTACGAGGGGCTCACCGGGGAGCTGTTTTTT
CDR3 protein: CASSYEGLTGELFF

V gene: TRBV4-3
J gene: TRBJ1-2
D gene: -
clone size: -
CDR3 DNA: TGCGCCAGCAGCCAAGATAGGTCTGGCGGGGGCTATGGCTACACCTTC
CDR3 protein: CASSQDRSGGGYGYTF

V gene: TRBV28
J gene: TRBJ2-7
D gene: -
clone size: -
CDR3 DNA: TGTGCCAGCAGTTACATGGGGGGGCCTTCCTACGAGCAGTACTTC
CDR3 protein: CASSYMGGPSYEQYF

V gene: TRBV7-9
J gene: TRBJ2-1
D gene: TRBD2
clone size: -
CDR3 DNA: TGTGCCAGCAGCTTAGACCGAGCTAGCGGGAAAGCATACAATGAGCAGTTCTTC
CDR3 protein: CASSLDRASGKAYNEQFF

V gene: TRBV9
J gene: TRBJ2-1
D gene: TRBD2
clone size: few
CDR3 DNA: TGTGCCAGCAGCGCTATAGCGGGAGGCCCCCATGAGCAGTTCTTC
CDR3 protein: CASSAIAGGPHEQFF

V gene: TRBV25-1
J gene: TRBJ1-2
D gene: -
clone size: -
CDR3 DNA: TGTGCCAGCAGTGGCGCCGACAGGATCTATGGCTACACCTTC
CDR3 protein: CASSGADRIYGYTF

V gene: TRBV27
J gene: TRBJ2-5
D gene: -
clone size: -
CDR3 DNA: TGTGCCAGCAGTTTAGACGTTGAAGAGACCCAGTACTTC
CDR3 protein: CASSLDVEETQYF

V gene: TRBV28
J gene: TRBJ2-1
D gene: TRBD2
clone size: -
CDR3 DNA: TGTGCCAGCAGTTTTTCCCCTCTAGCGGACTCCTACAATGAGCAGTTCTTC
CDR3 protein: CASSFSPLADSYNEQFF

V gene: TRBV7-9
J gene: TRBJ2-1
D gene: -
clone size: -
CDR3 DNA: TGTGCCAGCAGCCTCTCCCCCGACGATTTGCAGTTCTTC
CDR3 protein: CASSLSPDDLQFF

V gene: TRBV12-5
J gene: TRBJ2-5
D gene: TRBD2
clone size: -
CDR3 DNA: TGTGCTAGTGGTTTGGTAGGCCTTAGCGGGGGCCAAGAGACCCAGTACTTC
CDR3 protein: CASGLVGLSGGQETQYF

V gene: TRBV4-1
J gene: TRBJ2-7
D gene: -
clone size: -
CDR3 DNA: TGCGCCAGCAGCCAAGTGGGACACGAGCAGTACTTC
CDR3 protein: CASSQVGHEQYF

V gene: TRBV9
J gene: TRBJ2-7
D gene: -
clone size: once
CDR3 DNA: TGTGCCAGCAGCGTAGTGTGGGATCAGGCTTTGGTGCAGTACTTC
CDR3 protein: CASSVVWDQALVQYF

V gene: TRBV19
J gene: TRBJ2-5
D gene: -
clone size: -
CDR3 DNA: TGTGCCAGTAGTTCGAAGGAGGCAGGGTGGTGGGAGACCCAGTACTTC
CDR3 protein: CASSSKEAGWWETQYF

V gene: TRBV28
J gene: TRBJ2-3
D gene: TRBD2
clone size: -
CDR3 DNA: TGTGCCAGCAGTCACCGACTAGCGGTTACAGATACGCAGTATTTT
CDR3 protein: CASSHRLAVTDTQYF

V gene: TRBV4-3
J gene: TRBJ2-7
D gene: -
clone size: -
CDR3 DNA: TGCGCCAGCAGCCAAGAGAATATGGAATCCTACGAGCAGTACTTC
CDR3 protein: CASSQENMESYEQYF

V gene: TRBV27
J gene: TRBJ1-2
D gene: -
clone size: -
CDR3 DNA: TGTGCCACCTCATTAGATGGGGGGGCTGGGGGCTACACCTTC
CDR3 protein: CATSLDGGAGGYTF

V gene: TRBV27
J gene: TRBJ1-1
D gene: -
clone size: few
CDR3 DNA: TGTGCCAGCAGTTTCTGGGGGAACACTGAAGCTTTCTTT
CDR3 protein: CASSFWGNTEAFF

V gene: TRBV11-2
J gene: TRBJ2-7
D gene: -
clone size: -
CDR3 DNA: TGTGCCAGCAGTTATCTAGAGTACGAGCAGTACTTC
CDR3 protein: CASSYLEYEQYF

V gene: TRBV7-9
J gene: TRBJ2-4
D gene: -
clone size: -
CDR3 DNA: TGTGCCAGCAGCCCAGGGGGGGGCAAAAACATTCAGTACTTC
CDR3 protein: CASSPGGGKNIQYF

V gene: TRBV4-1
J gene: TRBJ1-1
D gene: TRBD1
clone size: -
CDR3 DNA: TGCGCCAGCAGCCAAGCCTGGACAGGGGGCACTGAAGCTTTCTTT
CDR3 protein: CASSQAWTGGTEAFF

V gene: TRBV9
J gene: TRBJ1-2
D gene: -
clone size: -
CDR3 DNA: TGTGCCAGCAGCGTAGCTCTGGGGGACCAAAATACCTTC
CDR3 protein: CASSVALGDQNTF

V gene: TRBV15
J gene: TRBJ1-1
D gene: -
clone size: -
CDR3 DNA: TGTGCCACCAGCAGAGATAACCCCCTTATGGCTGAAGCTTTCTTT
CDR3 protein: CATSRDNPLMAEAFF

V gene: TRBV9
J gene: TRBJ2-7
D gene: -
clone size: -
CDR3 DNA: TGTGCCAGCAGTAACCCCTCGCGGGAATCGAGCTCCTACGAGCAGTACTTC
CDR3 protein: CASSNPSRESSSYEQYF

V gene: TRBV30
J gene: TRBJ1-1
D gene: -
clone size: -
CDR3 DNA: TGTGCCGCCGCTCGGGCACTCATGAACACTGAAGCTTTCTTT
CDR3 protein: CAAARALMNTEAFF

V gene: TRBV9
J gene: TRBJ2-3
D gene: TRBD2
clone size: -
CDR3 DNA: TGTGCCAGCAGCGTAGTTGAAAGAGCGGGAGGGTCCAATACGCAGTATTTT
CDR3 protein: CASSVVERAGGSNTQYF

V gene: TRBV5-4
J gene: TRBJ1-1
D gene: -
clone size: few
CDR3 DNA: TGTGCCAGCACCCTAGTCGGGGGAGGCAACACTGAAGCTTTCTTT
CDR3 protein: CASTLVGGGNTEAFF

V gene: TRBV5-1
J gene: TRBJ1-1
D gene: -
clone size: -
CDR3 DNA: TGCGCCAGCAGGATTCGGGGCACTGAAGCTTTCTTT
CDR3 protein: CASRIRGTEAFF

V gene: TRBV9
J gene: TRBJ2-3
D gene: TRBD2
clone size: -
CDR3 DNA: TGTGCCAGCAGCCCCCAAAGACTAGCGGGAGTTAAAGATACGCAGTATTTT
CDR3 protein: CASSPQRLAGVKDTQYF

V gene: TRBV27
J gene: TRBJ2-7
D gene: -
clone size: -
CDR3 DNA: TGTGCCAGCAGTTTAAATGGAATCGACGAGCAGTACTTC
CDR3 protein: CASSLNGIDEQYF

V gene: TRBV7-9
J gene: TRBJ2-7
D gene: TRBD1
clone size: -
CDR3 DNA: TGTGCCAGCAGCTTAGGGTGGGGGGACAGGTACGAGCAGTACTTC
CDR3 protein: CASSLGWGDRYEQYF

V gene: TRBV6-5
J gene: TRBJ1-1
D gene: -
clone size: -
CDR3 DNA: TGTGCCAGCAGTTACTCAATTGAGGGGCACACTGAAGCTTTCTTT
CDR3 protein: CASSYSIEGHTEAFF

V gene: TRBV5-5
J gene: TRBJ1-2
D gene: TRBD1
clone size: -
CDR3 DNA: TGTGCCAGCAGCCCAAGACAGGGGGCGGTCTATGGCTACACCTTC
CDR3 protein: CASSPRQGAVYGYTF

V gene: TRBV28
J gene: TRBJ2-2
D gene: TRBD2
clone size: once
CDR3 DNA: TGTGCCAGCAGTTTTTTAGTTCTGCGGGAGGGGCGGGCCGGGGAGCTGTTTTTT
CDR3 protein: CASSFLVLREGRAGELFF

V gene: TRBV27
J gene: TRBJ2-7
D gene: -
clone size: -
CDR3 DNA: TGTGCCAGCAGTCCGGACGGACCGTGGGACGAGCAGTACTTC
CDR3 protein: CASSPDGPWDEQYF

V gene: TRBV19
J gene: TRBJ1-2
D gene: -
clone size: few
CDR3 DNA: TGTGCCAGTACTGAGGGGGTCTATGGCTACACCTTC
CDR3 protein: CASTEGVYGYTF

V gene: TRBV28
J gene: TRBJ2-7
D gene: TRBD2
clone size: once
CDR3 DNA: TGTGCCAGCAGTTTGACTAGCGAGGACTACGAGCAGTACTTC
CDR3 protein: CASSLTSEDYEQYF

V gene: TRBV28
J gene: TRBJ2-7
D gene: TRBD1
clone size: -
CDR3 DNA: TGTGCCAGCAGCCGAGGGACAGCCTCAGCCTACGAGCAGTACTTC
CDR3 protein: CASSRGTASAYEQYF

V gene: TRBV7-2
J gene: TRBJ1-1
D gene: -
clone size: -
CDR3 DNA: TGTGCCAGCAGCTCCCTTTTTGGAGTGAACACTGAAGCTTTCTTT
CDR3 protein: CASSSLFGVNTEAFF

V gene: TRBV14
J gene: TRBJ1-2
D gene: TRBD1
clone size: -
CDR3 DNA: TGTGCCAGCAGCCTACCGGGACAGGGGGATGGCTACACCTTC
CDR3 protein: CASSLPGQGDGYTF

V gene: TRBV4-1
J gene: TRBJ2-3
D gene: -
clone size: -
CDR3 DNA: TGCGCCAGCAGCCTAGAAAGGCGAGAGGGGCCTGGGACAGATACGCAGTATTTT
CDR3 protein: CASSLERREGPGTDTQYF

V gene: TRBV7-9
J gene: TRBJ2-1
D gene: TRBD2
clone size: -
CDR3 DNA: TGTGCCAGCAGCAAGCGGACTAGCGGGGTATACAATGAGCAGTTCTTC
CDR3 protein: CASSKRTSGVYNEQFF

V gene: TRBV27
J gene: TRBJ1-2
D gene: -
clone size: -
CDR3 DNA: TGTGCCAGCAGTTTAGACGGGGGTATCTATGGCTACACCTTC
CDR3 protein: CASSLDGGIYGYTF

V gene: TRBV9
J gene: TRBJ2-5
D gene: -
clone size: -
CDR3 DNA: TGTGCCAGCAGCGTAGAGCCCGGGGAGACCCAGTACTTC
CDR3 protein: CASSVEPGETQYF